This T cell receptor beta chain was observed in a study of blood T cell repertoires in COVID-19. The table came from immunoSEQ multiplex PCR; TCRdb's copy has only in-frame clones and leaves some out. The data hold 60,000 to 80,000 clones, with roughly 90% observed a single time. This clone occurred once. Looked up from germline, CDR1 is MNHEY and CDR2 is SMNVEV (reference sequence). The CDR3 consists of 16 residues. The germline V and J ends were trimmed by 8 bases and 3 bases, with 21 bases remaining between them. The chain carries TRBV27 and TRBJ2-3, with D possibly matching TRBD2 (6 bases). Input material: peripheral blood. This TCR was sampled from a man aged 60-69 years with acute or convalescent COVID-19. CDR3 in DNA: TGTGCCAGCTACCCCGCCCAATTGGGGGGTACAGATACGCAGTATTTT. Protein: CASYPAQLGGTDTQYF.